The following is a TCR beta chain sequence with its context. The method was immunoSEQ multiplex PCR; TCRdb's version includes in-frame clones alone and lacks a portion of them. Of some 8,000 clones listed, more than 75% are singletons. The data belong to a study of OX40 agonist ivuxolimab in advanced cancers. Study overall: Ivuxolimab, which is an agonistic anti-OX40 (CD134) antibody, was administered to the patients. Mean age 60 years, range 23 to 79; approximately 83% male.

CDR1 and CDR2 from the germline V gene are MNHNS and SASEGT. Trimming stripped 8 bases from V and 2 bases from J, with 16 bases between. This CDR3 is built from 15 residues. This TCR derives from an adult with an advanced solid tumor such as melanoma, head and neck, liver or kidney cancer. The chain couples TRBV6-1 to TRBJ1-5; D not certain. The sequenced sample was CD4+ or CD8+ T cells sorted from blood, obtained in a trial of the OX40 agonist ivuxolimab. CDR3 DNA: TGTGCCAGCTTAAAACGGGAAGATGGCAATCAGCCCCAGCATTTT. It encodes CASLKREDGNQPQHF.